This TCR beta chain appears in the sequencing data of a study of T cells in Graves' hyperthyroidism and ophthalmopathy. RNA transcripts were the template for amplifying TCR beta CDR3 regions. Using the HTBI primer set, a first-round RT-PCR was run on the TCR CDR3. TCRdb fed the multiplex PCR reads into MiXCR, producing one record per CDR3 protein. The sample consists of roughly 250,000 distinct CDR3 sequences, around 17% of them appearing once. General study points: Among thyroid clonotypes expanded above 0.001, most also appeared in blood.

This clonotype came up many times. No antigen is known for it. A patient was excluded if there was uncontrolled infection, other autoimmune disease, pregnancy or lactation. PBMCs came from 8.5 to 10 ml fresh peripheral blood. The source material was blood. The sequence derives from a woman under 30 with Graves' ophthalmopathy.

The DNA for the CDR3 is TGTGCCAGCAGCTTGGTTTCGAACACTGAAGCTTTCTTT. Translating it yields CASSLVSNTEAFF. V and J are TRBV5-5 and TRBJ1-1; D gene ambiguous. V lost 0 bases and J 1 base, leaving 4 bases between the germline ends. Germline CDR1 and CDR2: SGHKS and YYEKEE (reference sequence). This CDR3 contains 13 residues.